This T cell receptor (beta chain) was captured by sequencing in a study of CD8 T cells in Susac syndrome. The RNA input was roughly 0.45 to 1 ug, and it was reverse transcribed with random hexamers. immunoSEQ multiplex PCR amplified TCR beta CDR3 across 54 Vbeta, 13 Jbeta. TCRdb analysed the immunoSEQ multiplex PCR reads with MiXCR anew, one entry per CDR3 protein. The sample consists of about 280,000 distinct CDR3 sequences, 70% to 90% of them appearing once. Germline loops: CDR1 GTSNPN, CDR2 SVGIG (reference sequence). V shed 1 base and J shed 3 bases, with 10 bases lying between them. This CDR3 has 13 amino acids. Negative isolation yielded CD8+ and CD4+ T cells; FACS enriched TEMRA cells.

Sequenced input: CD8+ T cells from PBMCs. This chain connects TRBV30 to TRBJ2-7, with D possibly matching TRBD1 (5 bases). The receptor was derived from a human donor with multiple sclerosis. In nucleotides, the CDR3 is TGTGCCTGGAGTGAAGGGCAGGGCTACGAGCAGTACTTC. This gives the protein CAWSEGQGYEQYF.